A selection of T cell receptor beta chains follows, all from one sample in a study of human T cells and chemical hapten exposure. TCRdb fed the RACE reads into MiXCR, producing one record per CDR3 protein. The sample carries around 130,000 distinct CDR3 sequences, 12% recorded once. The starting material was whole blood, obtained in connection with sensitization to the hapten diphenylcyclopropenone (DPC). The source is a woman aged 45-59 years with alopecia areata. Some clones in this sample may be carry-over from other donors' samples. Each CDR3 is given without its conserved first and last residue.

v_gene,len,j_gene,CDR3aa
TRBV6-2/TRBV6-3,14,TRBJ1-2,ASSYFAAGTNYGYT
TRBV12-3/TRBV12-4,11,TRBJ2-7,ASSLGQLYEQY
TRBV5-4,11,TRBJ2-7,ASSAGDRGPQY
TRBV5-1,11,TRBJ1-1,ASNPGTNTEAF
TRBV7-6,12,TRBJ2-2,ASSSASGTGELF
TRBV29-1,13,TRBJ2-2,SAQAPTSNTGELF
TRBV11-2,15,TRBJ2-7,ASSFTPVPGGGEEQY
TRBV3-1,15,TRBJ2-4,ASSQDGLVLAKNIEY
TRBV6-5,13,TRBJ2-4,ASSYSTNFKNIQY
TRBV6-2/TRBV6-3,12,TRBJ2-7,ASSYRRNPYEQY
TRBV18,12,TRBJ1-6,ASSPKTSNSPLH
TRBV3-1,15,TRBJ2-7,ASSLGRGWTRESEQY
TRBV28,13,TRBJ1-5,ASSLRDSSNQPQH
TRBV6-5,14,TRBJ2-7,ASSSGLAPSTYEQY
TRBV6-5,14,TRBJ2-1,ASSKDERSSYNEQF
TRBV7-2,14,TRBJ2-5,ASSLAGSGPQETQY
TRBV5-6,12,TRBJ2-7,ASSRTSLSYEQY
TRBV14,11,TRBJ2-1,ASSQGLVSEQF
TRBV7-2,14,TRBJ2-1,ASSTPRTSGYNEQF
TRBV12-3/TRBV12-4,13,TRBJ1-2,ASRTTMGPFYGYT
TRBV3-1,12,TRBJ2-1,ASSPYGENNEQF
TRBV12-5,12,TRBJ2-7,ASAHGLAGVEQY
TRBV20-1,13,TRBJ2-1,SAGTSGRALGEQF
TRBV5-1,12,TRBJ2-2,ASSWNVNTGELF